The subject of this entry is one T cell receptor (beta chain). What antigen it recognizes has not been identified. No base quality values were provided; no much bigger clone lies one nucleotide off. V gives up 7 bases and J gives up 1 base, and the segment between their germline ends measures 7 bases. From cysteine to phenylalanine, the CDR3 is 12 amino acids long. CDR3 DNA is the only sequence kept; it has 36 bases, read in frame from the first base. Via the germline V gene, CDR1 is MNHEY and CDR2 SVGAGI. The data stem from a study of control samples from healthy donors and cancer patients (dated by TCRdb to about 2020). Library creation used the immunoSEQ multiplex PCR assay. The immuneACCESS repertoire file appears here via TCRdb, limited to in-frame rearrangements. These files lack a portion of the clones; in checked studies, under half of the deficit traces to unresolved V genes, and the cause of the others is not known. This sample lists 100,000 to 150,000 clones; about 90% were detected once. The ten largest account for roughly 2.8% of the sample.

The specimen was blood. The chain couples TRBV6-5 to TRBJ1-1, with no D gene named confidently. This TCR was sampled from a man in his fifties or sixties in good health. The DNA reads TGTGCCAGCAACATGGGGAACACTGAAGCTTTCTTT. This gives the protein CASNMGNTEAFF.